What follows describes a single T cell receptor beta chain. The data were obtained in a study of technical replicates of blood from several donors. The table came from immunoSEQ multiplex PCR; TCRdb's copy has only in-frame clones and leaves some out. The data contain about 83,000 clones, more than 90% of them singletons. Germline CDR1 and CDR2: SGHRS and YFSETQ. The V gene lost 0 bases and the J gene lost 4 bases, with 8 bases spanning the gap. This CDR3 has 14 amino acids. Material for sequencing was T cells isolated from PBMCs. The clonotype comes from a human donor in good health. The chain combines TRBV5-1 with TRBJ1-5; weak D call: TRBD1 (5 bases). CDR3 residues: CASSLEGVNQPQHF. The CDR3 coding sequence is TGCGCCAGCAGCTTGGAAGGGGTTAATCAGCCCCAGCATTTT.